This passage covers 20 T cell receptor beta chains from one sample sequenced in a study of cytomegalovirus exposure and HLA in healthy donors. PCR involved 60 Vbeta and 13 Jbeta primers. Clones were read by immunoSEQ multiplex PCR, and TCRdb kept only the in-frame ones, dropping some. The sample lists tens of thousands of clones, approximately 7.6% occurring once. Sequencing was performed on PBMCs. These receptors came from a man aged 50 to 60 in good health and CMV-seronegative.

This clone was seen repeatedly, ten times or more. The rearrangement uses TRBV6-5 and TRBJ2-3; possibly TRBD1 for D (7 bases). Germline loops: CDR1 MNHEY, CDR2 SVGAGI. This CDR3 has 14 amino acids. V was cut by 6 bases and J by 4 bases, with 14 bases left in between. The chain's CDR3 is CASRDRDSADTQYF. The DNA of the CDR3 is TGTGCCAGCAGAGACAGGGACTCCGCAGATACGCAGTATTTT.

The chain employs TRBV4-1 and TRBJ1-2; 7 nucleotides align to TRBD1. The CDR3 runs 17 residues. With V trimmed by 2 bases and J by 4 bases, 13 bases remained unmatched. Germline V gives CDR1 MGHRA, CDR2 YSYEKL. CDR3 in DNA: TGCGCCAGCAGCCAAACTCAAGGGACAGCCACGGCCTATGGCTACACCTTC. This sequence encodes CASSQTQGTATAYGYTF.

Only a few counts were recorded for this clone. The rearrangement joins TRBV6-1 to TRBJ2-4; possible D gene TRBD2, 6 bases. The germline V gene encodes CDR1 MNHNS and CDR2 SASEGT. With 3 bases removed from V and 3 bases from J, the gap between germline ends came to 9 bases. The CDR3 has 14 amino acids. The CDR3 sequence is CASSERGSKNIQYF. In DNA, the CDR3 is TGTGCCAGCAGTGAGCGGGGAAGCAAAAACATTCAGTACTTC.

This clone turned up a few times. V gene TRBV5-6 combines with J gene TRBJ1-5, with D uncertain. V gave up 3 bases and J gave up 3 bases, with 16 bases separating them. The germline gives CDR1 SGHDT, CDR2 YYEEEE. There are 16 residues in the CDR3. CDR3 sequence reads: CASSSTLAGDNQPQHF. As DNA, the CDR3 is TGTGCCAGCAGCTCTACATTAGCCGGAGACAATCAGCCCCAGCATTTT.

There are a few counts of this clone. V and J are TRBV6-5 and TRBJ2-1; TRBD2 matches at 9 bases. This CDR3 contains 15 residues. Germline loops: CDR1 MNHEY, CDR2 SVGAGI. Germline trimming cut 0 bases from V and 5 bases from J; bases unmatched to any gene: 2. The CDR3 loop reads CASSYSTSGNNEQFF. The CDR3 nucleotides read TGTGCCAGCAGTTACTCGACTAGCGGAAACAATGAGCAGTTCTTC.

The CDR3 DNA follows: TGTGCCAGCCGTGGACAGGGTGAAAATGGCTACACCTTC. This encodes CASRGQGENGYTF. The gene calls are TRBV4-2 and TRBJ1-2; the match to TRBD1 covers 8 bases. Germline V gives CDR1 LGHNA, CDR2 YNFKEQ. Trimming took 8 bases from V and 6 from J; bases not matched to a gene: 8. This CDR3 has 13 amino acids.

This chain connects TRBV28 to TRBJ2-7; 9 bases match TRBD1. Germline V gives CDR1 MDHEN, CDR2 SYDVKM. The CDR3 is 15 residues long. Trimming removed 4 bases from V and 8 bases from J; junction bases left unmatched: 12. CDR3 bases: TGTGCCAGCAGTTCATCCGGGACAGGGTCCACACAGCAGTACTTC. Its protein product is CASSSSGTGSTQQYF.

This clone showed up many times. This chain joins TRBV6-5 and TRBJ1-3; D is perhaps TRBD1 (5 bases). The CDR3 extends over 14 amino acids. CDR1 is MNHEY and CDR2 is SVGAGI in the germline V gene. Trimming stripped 5 bases from V and 3 bases from J, with 11 bases between. CDR3 nucleotide sequence: TGTGCCAGCAGTCCACGACAGATTGGAAACACCATATATTTT. Translation: CASSPRQIGNTIYF.

This clone was counted a few times. The J gene is TRBJ1-1, the V gene TRBV30; no definite D call. Trimming took off 4 bases at V and 1 base at J, with 10 bases between the two ends. Per the germline V gene, CDR1 is GTSNPN and CDR2 is SVGIG (reference sequence). This CDR3 is 13 amino acids long. The CDR3 DNA sequence: TGTGCCTGGAATAGTCCAGGGAACACTGAAGCTTTCTTT. This translates into CAWNSPGNTEAFF. Drawing the rest from reference TRBV30 and TRBJ1-1, the complete variable domain is SQTIHQWPATLVQPVGSPLSLECTVEGTSNPNLYWYRQAAGRGLQLLFYSVGIGQISSEVPQNLSASRPQDRQFILSSKKLLLSDSGFYLCAWNSPGNTEAFFGQGTRLTVV.

This clone was counted a few times. The rearrangement links TRBV15 to TRBJ2-5, with D perhaps being TRBD1 or TRBD2 (5 bases each). The J call may be in error: the DNA end matches TRBJ2-7 better. Germline V gene data show CDR1 as LNHNV and CDR2 as YYDKDF (reference sequence). The CDR3 is made up of 13 amino acids. Here the CDR3 DNA reads TGTGCCACCAGGGACATTTTGCGGGACGAGCAGTACTTC. Translated: CATRDILRDEQYF.

The sample holds a few counts of this clone. The sample has other DNA sequences that encode this CDR3 too. The rearrangement links TRBV28 to TRBJ1-2; D gene uncertain. V gave up 3 bases and J gave up 8 bases, with 7 bases separating them. The CDR3 consists of 11 residues. The germline CDR1 and CDR2 sequences are MDHEN and SYDVKM. As DNA, the CDR3 is TGTGCCAGCAGTTTGGGGAGGGGCTACACCTTC. Translating gives CASSLGRGYTF.

This clone was seen only a few times. This chain connects TRBV28 to TRBJ1-2, with 8 bases aligning to TRBD1. This CDR3 region has 12 residues. V shed 9 bases, J shed 8 bases, and the junction held 8 bases outside the gene matches. From germline, CDR1 is MDHEN and CDR2 SYDVKM. For the CDR3, the DNA is TGTGCCAGTCGGACAGGGATTACGGGCTACACCTTC. It yields the protein CASRTGITGYTF.

The V call is TRBV20-1, the J call TRBJ2-5, with D perhaps TRBD2 (5 bases). Germline V gene sequence: CDR1 DFQATT, CDR2 SNEGSKA (reference sequence). The CDR3 totals 11 residues. Trimming removed 1 base from V and 11 bases from J, with 11 bases in between. This CDR3 is CSARGQEEQYF. The CDR3 coding sequence is TGCAGTGCTAGAGGGCAGGAGGAGCAGTACTTC.

This clone was observed once. The rearrangement uses TRBV5-4 and TRBJ2-1, with TRBD2 as a possible D gene (7 bases). The CDR3 is 15 amino acids. Trimming pared 6 bases from V and 7 bases from J, leaving 20 bases between. Per the germline V gene, CDR1 is SGHNT and CDR2 is YYREEE (reference sequence). The CDR3 is CASTVWGGRRNEQFF. CDR3 DNA sequence: TGTGCCAGCACCGTCTGGGGGGGCCGTCGTAATGAGCAGTTCTTC.

The V call is TRBV6-6, the J call TRBJ1-1; TRBD1 agrees at 9 bases. Germline values: CDR1 MNHNY, CDR2 SVGAGI (reference sequence). J was trimmed by 3 bases and V by 6 bases; bases with no gene match: 8. CDR3 length: 15 amino acids. Written as DNA, the CDR3 is TGTGCCAGCAGACCACCGGGACAGGGTTACACTGAAGCTTTCTTT. Its protein is CASRPPGQGYTEAFF.

The V call is TRBV6-5, the J call TRBJ2-5; 8 nucleotides align to TRBD1. Gene TRBJ2-7 matches the end of the DNA better, so the J call may be wrong. The CDR3 loop spans 15 amino acids. Germline lookup yields CDR1 MNHEY and CDR2 SVGAGI. The CDR3 protein is CASSYTGGSIYEQYF. As DNA, the CDR3 is TGTGCCAGCAGCTATACAGGGGGAAGTATATACGAGCAGTACTTC.

V is TRBV5-6 and J is TRBJ1-2; tentatively, D is TRBD1 (5 bases). Per germline, CDR1 SGHDT and CDR2 YYEEEE. There are 14 residues in the CDR3. The V end was cut by 6 bases, the J end by 7 bases, with 19 bases between. CDR3 bases: TGTGCCAGCACCCCCTCCCCCGGGACTGGTGGCTACACCTTC. Protein product: CASTPSPGTGGYTF.

This chain links TRBV11-2 with TRBJ1-1; 7 bases agree with TRBD1. The CDR3 covers 15 residues. Germline trimming cut 7 bases from V and 1 base from J; bases unmatched to any gene: 9. The germline gives CDR1 SGHAT, CDR2 FQNNGV. Here the CDR3 reads CASTPKTGKNTEAFF. Here the CDR3 DNA reads TGTGCCAGCACCCCCAAGACAGGGAAGAACACTGAAGCTTTCTTT.

This clone was counted only a few times. The J gene is TRBJ1-1, the V gene TRBV28; D perhaps matches TRBD1 (5 bases). V lost 3 bases and J 0 bases, leaving 8 bases between the germline ends. The CDR3 has 14 amino acids. CDR1 and CDR2 from the germline V gene are MDHEN and SYDVKM. The CDR3: CASSFTGVNTEAFF. Written as DNA, the CDR3 is TGTGCCAGCAGTTTCACGGGGGTGAACACTGAAGCTTTCTTT.

This clone was found a few times. The chain joins TRBV19 to TRBJ2-2; D may be TRBD2 (5 bases). This CDR3 has 14 amino acids. Germline CDR1 LNHDA, CDR2 SQIVND (reference sequence). V lost 3 bases and J 6 bases, leaving 11 bases between the germline ends. The CDR3 DNA is TGTGCCAGTAGTATGGCGGGCCTCGCCGGGGAGCTGTTTTTT. It is translated as CASSMAGLAGELFF.